These 13 T cell receptor beta chains were all obtained from the same sample, sequenced in a study of cytomegalovirus exposure and HLA in healthy donors. The PCR used 60 Vbeta and 13 Jbeta primers. The data were produced by immunoSEQ multiplex PCR, yet TCRdb's version contains in-frame clones alone and is incomplete. The sample holds around 140,000 clones, roughly 80% seen once. The sequencing input was PBMCs. These receptors all stem from a young woman in good health and CMV-seronegative.

The rearrangement uses TRBV5-4 and TRBJ2-1; the D is unclear. The CDR3 is made up of 15 amino acids. Trimming pared 1 base from V and 1 base from J, leaving 9 bases between. CDR1 is SGHNT, CDR2 YYREEE, per germline (reference sequence). CDR3: CASSLINRSYNEQFF. In nucleotides, the CDR3 is TGTGCCAGCAGCTTGATCAACAGATCCTACAATGAGCAGTTCTTC.

The chain uses TRBV27 and TRBJ1-2; TRBD1 might be the D (5 bases). Germline V gene lookup returns CDR1 MNHEY and CDR2 SMNVEV (reference sequence). V lost 4 bases, J lost 8 bases, and 11 bases lay in between. The CDR3 is made up of 12 amino acids. CDR3 sequence reads: CASSSGGMGYTF. The DNA of the CDR3 is TGTGCCAGCAGTTCGGGGGGAATGGGCTACACCTTC.

The rearrangement links TRBV20-1 to TRBJ1-1, with D maybe TRBD1 (6 bases). The CDR3 runs to 11 residues. The V gene lost 8 bases and the J gene lost 6 bases, with 13 bases spanning the gap. CDR1 and CDR2 from the germline V gene are DFQATT and SNEGSKA (reference sequence). The CDR3 region is CSSTRGPEAFF. The CDR3 DNA follows: TGCAGTTCAACCAGGGGCCCTGAAGCTTTCTTT.

This rearrangement joins TRBV9 to TRBJ1-2; perhaps TRBD1 as D (5 bases). CDR1 and CDR2 from the germline V gene are SGDLS and YYNGEE. The CDR3 totals 15 residues. Trimming removed 0 bases from V and 2 bases from J, with 11 bases in between. CDR3 sequence reads: CASSVEGATNYGYTF. For the CDR3, the DNA is TGTGCCAGCAGCGTAGAAGGGGCCACCAACTATGGCTACACCTTC.

V usage is TRBV29-1 and J usage is TRBJ2-3; TRBD2 aligns across 9 bases. J gave up 5 bases and V 4 bases, and 4 bases lay outside the gene matches. This CDR3 region has 13 residues. Germline V gives CDR1 SQVTM, CDR2 ANQGSEA. The CDR3 is CSVGNSGGDTQYF. The CDR3 nucleotides read TGCAGCGTTGGGAATAGCGGGGGAGATACGCAGTATTTT.

The genes are TRBV18 and TRBJ2-3; maybe TRBD1 (5 bases). Trimming took 2 bases from V and 4 from J, leaving 13 bases between them. CDR1 KGHSH and CDR2 LQKENI come from the germline V gene. The CDR3 length is 15 residues. The CDR3 spells CASSPGQGSADTQYF. Here the CDR3 DNA reads TGTGCCAGCTCACCAGGGCAGGGAAGCGCAGATACGCAGTATTTT.

The V and J genes are TRBV30 and TRBJ1-5; 7 positions match TRBD1. The J segment lost 6 bases and the V segment lost 4 bases, leaving 6 bases of the junction unmatched. The CDR3 totals 13 residues. CDR1 is GTSNPN and CDR2 is SVGIG in the germline V gene (reference sequence). CDR3 residues: CAWNAGGSQPQHF. The DNA for the CDR3 is TGTGCCTGGAATGCAGGGGGTAGTCAGCCCCAGCATTTT.

Written as DNA, the CDR3 is TGTGCCAGTTCCCTGACACTGTATAGCAATCAGCCCCAGCATTTT. Amino acid sequence: CASSLTLYSNQPQHF. The chain joins TRBV19 to TRBJ1-5, with D unresolved. Per germline, CDR1 LNHDA and CDR2 SQIVND (reference sequence). The ends were cut back, 8 bases at V and 0 bases at J, with 14 bases in the middle. The CDR3 length is 15 residues.

The count of this clone is one. The chain has TRBV2 and TRBJ2-2; possibly TRBD2 for D (7 bases). CDR3 length equals 16 residues. Germline lookup yields CDR1 SNHLY and CDR2 FYNNEI. V lost 6 bases and J 4 bases, leaving 18 bases between the germline ends. The CDR3 reads CASRYGGGAGTGELFF. CDR3 bases: TGTGCCAGCAGATACGGCGGGGGCGCTGGCACCGGGGAGCTGTTTTTT. Full variable domain (missing parts from reference TRBV2 and TRBJ2-2): EPEVTQTPSHQVTQMGQEVILRCVPISNHLYFYWYRQILGQKVEFLVSFYNNEISEKSEIFDDQFSVERPDGSNFTLKIRSTKLEDSAMYFCASRYGGGAGTGELFFGEGSRLTVL.

The chain couples TRBV27 to TRBJ2-2; 8 bases align to TRBD1. This CDR3 comprises 16 residues. The germline V gene has CDR1 MNHEY and CDR2 SMNVEV (reference sequence). The V gene end was trimmed by 4 bases and the J gene end by 4 bases; junction bases not matched to a gene: 8. The CDR3 nucleotides read TGTGCCAGCAGTTCCCGGACAGGGTATATCACCGGGGAGCTGTTTTTT. It yields the protein CASSSRTGYITGELFF.

This chain links TRBV5-8 with TRBJ2-7; 9 bases match TRBD1. This CDR3 spans 16 amino acids. Germline loops: CDR1 SGHTS, CDR2 YDEGEE. V lost 2 bases to trimming and J lost 5 bases; unmatched junction nucleotides: 11. The CDR3: CASSLISSGTGNEQYF. Here the CDR3 DNA reads TGTGCCAGCAGCTTAATTAGCTCCGGGACAGGGAACGAGCAGTACTTC.

V is TRBV19 and J is TRBJ1-3, with D hard to call. Per germline, CDR1 LNHDA and CDR2 SQIVND (reference sequence). This CDR3 has 14 amino acids. The V gene lost 7 bases and the J gene lost 1 base, with 11 bases spanning the gap. CDR3: CASIGRDSGNTIYF. Here the CDR3 DNA reads TGTGCCAGTATCGGGCGGGATTCTGGAAACACCATATATTTT.

The rearrangement uses TRBV14 and TRBJ1-5, with unresolved D. Germline V gives CDR1 SGHDN, CDR2 FVKESK. Deletions cut 5 bases from V and 3 bases from J, with 8 bases between. The CDR3 contains 13 residues. The chain's CDR3 is CASSVSTNQPQHF. As DNA, the CDR3 is TGTGCCAGCAGCGTCAGTACCAATCAGCCCCAGCATTTT.